These 14 T cell receptor beta chains were sequenced from one sample in a study of blood T cell repertoires in COVID-19. The protocol was immunoSEQ multiplex PCR, while the TCRdb copy is restricted to in-frame clones and leaves out a portion. The sample shows more than 95,000 clones, about 82% of them seen only once. The sample comprised peripheral blood. All receptors derive from an older woman in a cohort sampled during active or convalescent COVID-19.

The genes are TRBV5-1 and TRBJ2-2; TRBD1 matches at 9 bases. CDR1 and CDR2 (germline): SGHRS, YFSETQ. The CDR3 is 16 residues long. Losses at the gene ends were 4 bases for V and 4 bases for J; bases not matched to a gene: 8. The DNA for the CDR3 is TGCGCCAGCAGCCCCTTTGGGACAGGGATCACCGGGGAGCTGTTTTTT. This gives the protein CASSPFGTGITGELFF.

This clone turned up a few times. CDR3 in amino acids: CASSRQGFNTEAFF. CDR3 in DNA: TGTGCCAGCAGTCGACAGGGGTTTAACACTGAAGCTTTCTTT. The rearrangement links TRBV6-5 to TRBJ1-1, with 8 nucleotides matching TRBD1. CDR1 MNHEY and CDR2 SVGAGI come from the germline V gene. This CDR3 has 14 amino acids. Trimming took 5 bases from V and 2 from J; bases not matched to a gene: 4.

The chain has TRBV10-3 and TRBJ2-1, with TRBD2 identical over 11 bases. The CDR3 runs to 15 residues. With V trimmed by 10 bases and J by 5 bases, 10 bases remained unmatched. The germline CDR1 and CDR2 sequences are ENHRY and SYGVKD. CDR3 coding DNA: TGTGCCACTAACACACTAGCGGGAGTACACAATGAGCAGTTCTTC. Protein product: CATNTLAGVHNEQFF.

The chain uses TRBV3-1 (or the pseudogene TRBV3-2) and TRBJ2-7, with 15 bases that match TRBD2. Germline CDR1 and CDR2: LGHDT and YNNKEL (reference sequence). This CDR3 comprises 15 residues. V was clipped by 0 bases and J by 7 bases; unmatched bases: 1. The CDR3 DNA reads as TGTGCCAGCAGCCAAGAGGGACTAGCGGGGGGTGAGCAGTACTTC. Protein: CASSQEGLAGGEQYF.

The V and J genes are TRBV2 and TRBJ1-5, with 11 bases fitting TRBD1. CDR3 length: 16 amino acids. Trimming removed 7 bases from V and 0 bases from J; junction bases left unmatched: 5. Germline CDR1 reads SNHLY; CDR2 reads FYNNEI. This CDR3 is CASTGQGAYSNQPQHF. DNA for the CDR3: TGTGCCAGCACCGGACAGGGGGCTTATAGCAATCAGCCCCAGCATTTT.

V and J are TRBV2 and TRBJ2-2; D may be TRBD2 (5 bases). This CDR3 is built from 15 residues. V was clipped by 8 bases and J by 5 bases, with 18 bases between them. Germline V lookup: CDR1 SNHLY, CDR2 FYNNEI. In nucleotides, the CDR3 is TGTGCCAGCGGGGTGCCTGAGGGCCGGACCGGGGAGCTGTTTTTT. Protein: CASGVPEGRTGELFF.

The chain recombines TRBV3-1 (or the pseudogene TRBV3-2) with TRBJ2-7; tentative D call: TRBD2 (6 bases). The CDR3 is made up of 12 amino acids. Germline V CDR1 and CDR2: LGHDT, YNNKEL (reference sequence). V was clipped by 3 bases and J by 6 bases, with 9 bases between them. The CDR3 nucleotides are TGTGCCAGCAGCCAGGGACTCTCCGAGCAGTACTTC. It encodes CASSQGLSEQYF.

The V gene is TRBV12-3 or TRBV12-4, the J gene TRBJ1-2; D not certain. The CDR3 spans 11 residues. Deletions cut 6 bases from V and 10 bases from J, with 12 bases between. As DNA, the CDR3 is TGTGCCAGCAGGGATATTGGAGACTACACCTTC. Its protein product is CASRDIGDYTF.

This chain connects TRBV10-2 to TRBJ1-1, with 8 bases matching TRBD1. This CDR3 has 15 amino acids. Germline V CDR1 and CDR2: WSHSY, SAAADI. V gave up 3 bases and J gave up 1 base; unmatched junction bases: 4. Written as DNA, the CDR3 is TGCGCCAGCAGTGAAGGAGGGACAGGGAACACTGAAGCTTTCTTT. Residues: CASSEGGTGNTEAFF.

The rearrangement links TRBV12-2 to TRBJ1-5; TRBD1 is taken as the D call from the table, unchecked against the DNA. TRBV12-2 is recorded as a pseudogene. The CDR3 spans 15 residues. CDR3 in DNA: TGTGCAAGTCGTCGATGGACAGAATGGAATCAGCCCCAGCATTTT. This codes for CASRRWTEWNQPQHF.

The chain couples TRBV9 to TRBJ2-1; 7 nucleotides align to TRBD1. Germline V gene data show CDR1 as SGDLS and CDR2 as YYNGEE. The CDR3 is 14 residues long. V was clipped by 3 bases and J by 0 bases; unmatched bases: 0. CDR3 nucleotides: TGTGCCAGCAGCGGGGACAGCTCCTACAATGAGCAGTTCTTC. This gives the protein CASSGDSSYNEQFF.

A few counts support this clone. This specimen includes other DNA sequences encoding the same CDR3. The chain links TRBV6-5 to TRBJ1-5; TRBD1 might be the D (5 bases). V lost 6 bases to trimming and J lost 2 bases, with 11 bases between them. The CDR3 covers 14 residues. Looked up from germline, CDR1 is MNHEY and CDR2 is SVGAGI. The CDR3 nucleotides read TGTGCCAGCAGGGGCGGGGGGGGCAATCAGCCCCAGCATTTT. Translating it yields CASRGGGGNQPQHF.

This chain links TRBV2 with TRBJ1-2; D gene uncertain. The V end was cut by 4 bases, the J end by 8 bases, with 14 bases between. Per germline, CDR1 SNHLY and CDR2 FYNNEI. This CDR3 spans 13 amino acids. CDR3 residues: CASSVAGNGGYTF. CDR3 sequence (DNA): TGTGCCAGCAGTGTTGCGGGGAACGGGGGCTACACCTTC.

The chain couples TRBV7-2 to TRBJ1-6, with D unclear. CDR1 and CDR2 (germline): SGHTA, FQGNSA. The CDR3 sequence is 13 residues long. V was cut by 5 bases and J by 8 bases, with 10 bases left in between. CDR3 protein: CASSPNPDSPLHF. CDR3 bases: TGTGCCAGCAGCCCCAACCCGGATTCACCCCTCCACTTT.